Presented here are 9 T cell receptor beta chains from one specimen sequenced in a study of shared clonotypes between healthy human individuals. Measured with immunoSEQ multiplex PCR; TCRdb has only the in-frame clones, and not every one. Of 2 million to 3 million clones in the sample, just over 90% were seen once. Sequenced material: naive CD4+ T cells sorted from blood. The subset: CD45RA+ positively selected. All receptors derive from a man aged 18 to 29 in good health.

DNA of the CDR3: TGCGCCAGCAGCCAGGTCCCGGGACATTCAGATACGCAGTATTTT. Translated: CASSQVPGHSDTQYF. The chain uses TRBV4-1 and TRBJ2-3; tentative D call: TRBD1 (6 bases). V lost 3 bases and J lost 4, with 14 bases in between. The CDR3 is 15 amino acids. Germline V gene sequence: CDR1 MGHRA, CDR2 YSYEKL.

This chain's CDR3 is CASSQVTGGSTPLHF. The CDR3 DNA is TGTGCCAGCAGCCAAGTGACAGGGGGCTCGACACCCCTCCACTTT. The rearrangement links TRBV14 to TRBJ1-6; 10 nucleotides line up with TRBD1. Germline V lookup: CDR1 SGHDN, CDR2 FVKESK. Unmatched junction bases numbered 5, after V lost 1 base and J lost 11 bases. This CDR3 comprises 15 residues. The full variable domain, completed using reference TRBV14 and TRBJ1-6, is EAGVTQFPSHSVIEKGQTVTLRCDPISGHDNLYWYRRVMGKEIKFLLHFVKESKQDESGMPNNRFLAERTGGTYSTLKVQPAELEDSGVYFCASSQVTGGSTPLHFGNGTRLTVT.

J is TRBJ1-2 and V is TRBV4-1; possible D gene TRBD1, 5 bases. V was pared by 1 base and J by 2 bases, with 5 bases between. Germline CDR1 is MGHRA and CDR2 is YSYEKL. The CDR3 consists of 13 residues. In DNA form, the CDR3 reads TGCGCCAGCAGCCAAGGGGGGAACTATGGCTACACCTTC. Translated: CASSQGGNYGYTF.

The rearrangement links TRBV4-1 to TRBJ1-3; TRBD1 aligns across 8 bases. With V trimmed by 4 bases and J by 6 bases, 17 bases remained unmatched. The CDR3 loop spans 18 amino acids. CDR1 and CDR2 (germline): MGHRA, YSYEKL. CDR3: CASSPLPAGGVGLNTIYF. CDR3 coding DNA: TGCGCCAGCAGCCCACTGCCCGCAGGGGGCGTAGGGCTAAACACCATATATTTT.

The CDR3 here is CASSEIPGTATEKLFF. CDR3 DNA sequence: TGTGCCAGCAGCGAAATACCCGGGACAGCCACGGAAAAACTGTTTTTT. The chain joins TRBV11-2 to TRBJ1-4, with 7 bases identical to TRBD1. V was clipped by 5 bases and J by 8 bases; unmatched bases: 14. Germline loops: CDR1 SGHAT, CDR2 FQNNGV. CDR3 length: 16 amino acids.

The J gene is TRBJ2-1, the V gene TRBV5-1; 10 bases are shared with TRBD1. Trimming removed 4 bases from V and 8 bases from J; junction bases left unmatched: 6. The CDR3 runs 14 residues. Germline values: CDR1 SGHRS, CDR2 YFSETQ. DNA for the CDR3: TGCGCCAGCAGCCCGGGACAGGGGATGGATGAGCAGTTCTTC. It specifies CASSPGQGMDEQFF.

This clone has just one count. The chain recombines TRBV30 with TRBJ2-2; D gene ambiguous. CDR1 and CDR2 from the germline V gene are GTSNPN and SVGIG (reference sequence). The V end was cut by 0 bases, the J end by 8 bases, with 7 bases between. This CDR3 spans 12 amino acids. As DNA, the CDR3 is TGTGCCTGGAGTGTACCGATAGGGGAGCTGTTTTTT. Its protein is CAWSVPIGELFF. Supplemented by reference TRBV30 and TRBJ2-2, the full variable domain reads SQTIHQWPATLVQPVGSPLSLECTVEGTSNPNLYWYRQAAGRGLQLLFYSVGIGQISSEVPQNLSASRPQDRQFILSSKKLLLSDSGFYLCAWSVPIGELFFGEGSRLTVL.

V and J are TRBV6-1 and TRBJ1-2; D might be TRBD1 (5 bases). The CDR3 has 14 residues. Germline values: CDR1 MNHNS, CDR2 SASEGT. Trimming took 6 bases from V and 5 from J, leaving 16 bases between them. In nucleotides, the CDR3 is TGTGCCAGCAGGAGGACGGGGACCGTTTATGGCTACACCTTC. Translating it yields CASRRTGTVYGYTF.

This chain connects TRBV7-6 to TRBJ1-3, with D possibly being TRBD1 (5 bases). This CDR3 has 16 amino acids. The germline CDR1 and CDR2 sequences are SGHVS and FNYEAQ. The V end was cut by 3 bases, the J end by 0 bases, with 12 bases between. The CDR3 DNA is TGTGCCAGCAGCTTGGGACTGTCCGTCTCTGGAAACACCATATATTTT. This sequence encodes CASSLGLSVSGNTIYF.